What follows is one T cell receptor (beta chain) and its context. This specimen belongs to a study of blood T cell repertoires in COVID-19. Study context: PBMCs, B-cell-depleted T cells, or T cells were the source of the cDNA or gDNA that made up the material.

Germline V lookup: CDR1 MNHEY, CDR2 SVGEGT. The CDR3 has 18 residues. V lost 2 bases to trimming and J lost 4 bases, with 21 bases between them. Patients of the Seattle cohort, enrolled during active infection, were followed longitudinally. Data came from immunoSEQ multiplex PCR; TCRdb stores just in-frame clones and leaves some out. The sample consists of about 120,000 clones, roughly 90% of them appearing once. The receptor was derived from a man between 60 and 75 years old with COVID-19, enrolled during active disease. Source material: peripheral blood. J is TRBJ2-1 and V is TRBV6-2 or TRBV6-3; TRBD2 is a possible D gene (7 bases). The CDR3 reads CASSYPKGQGGDYNEQFF. Written as DNA, the CDR3 is TGTGCCAGCAGTTACCCCAAGGGCCAAGGGGGGGATTACAATGAGCAGTTCTTC.